Presented here are 6 T cell receptor beta chains from one specimen sequenced in a study of shared T cell receptors in the human thymus. Assay: immunoSEQ multiplex PCR; the TCRdb copy retains only in-frame clones and omits some. The top ten hold 0.013% of the sample, which has 500,000 to 550,000 clones, approximately 80% seen once. These data are also associated with another study on human thymus T cells.

Material for sequencing was thymocytes. All receptors derive from a boy under two years old with a congenital heart defect.

The rearrangement links TRBV10-3 to TRBJ2-7; TRBD2 aligns across 7 bases. Germline values: CDR1 ENHRY, CDR2 SYGVKD. The CDR3 sequence is 14 residues long. V trimming: 3 bases; J trimming: 5 bases; junction bases outside the gene matches: 7. The CDR3 DNA follows: TGTGCCATCAGTGACCGGACTAGGCGGCACGAGCAGTACTTC. This sequence encodes CAISDRTRRHEQYF.

There are a few counts of this clone. This chain connects TRBV27 to TRBJ2-7; TRBD2 agrees at 14 bases. Germline trimming cut 5 bases from V and 2 bases from J; bases unmatched to any gene: 20. Germline V CDR1 and CDR2: MNHEY, SMNVEV (reference sequence). The CDR3 runs 21 residues. The CDR3 region is CASSPLWQATSGRGGPYEQYF. The CDR3 nucleotides read TGTGCCAGCAGTCCCCTTTGGCAGGCGACTAGCGGGAGGGGCGGGCCCTACGAGCAGTACTTC.

This rearrangement joins TRBV19 to TRBJ1-4; no firm D call. Trimming removed 11 bases from V and 2 bases from J, with 15 bases in between. The CDR3 contains 14 residues. Looked up from germline, CDR1 is LNHDA and CDR2 is SQIVND (reference sequence). CDR3 region: CASSASGTNEKLFF. As DNA, the CDR3 is TGTGCCTCATCGGCGAGCGGCACTAATGAAAAACTGTTTTTT.

The gene calls are TRBV4-3 and TRBJ2-7; 9 bases are shared with TRBD1. Trimming at V came to 0 bases and at J to 2 bases, leaving 2 bases not matched to a gene. Germline CDR1 LGHNA, CDR2 YSLEER. The CDR3 loop spans 15 amino acids. Here the CDR3 reads CASSQDGTGTYEQYF. CDR3 sequence (DNA): TGCGCCAGCAGCCAAGATGGGACAGGGACCTACGAGCAGTACTTC.

CDR3 bases: TGTGCCAGCAGCTTGCGACAGGACCAAATCTCCTACGAGCAGTACTTC. Translating it yields CASSLRQDQISYEQYF. The chain recombines TRBV5-4 with TRBJ2-7, with D perhaps matching TRBD1 (6 bases). With 1 base removed from V and 0 bases from J, the gap between germline ends came to 14 bases. This CDR3 spans 16 amino acids. The germline V gene encodes CDR1 SGHNT and CDR2 YYREEE (reference sequence).

The chain has TRBV6-5 and TRBJ1-1, with D possibly matching TRBD1 (5 bases). The V end lost 7 bases, the J end lost 6 bases, and 18 bases lay between the germline ends. The V gene's germline CDR1 is MNHEY and CDR2 SVGAGI. This CDR3 contains 14 residues. The DNA of the CDR3 is TGTGCCAGCACCCCGAGGGGAGGGCCCGCTGAAGCTTTCTTT. Translation: CASTPRGGPAEAFF.